Below are 17 T cell receptor beta chains sequenced from a single sample in a study of cytomegalovirus exposure and HLA in healthy donors. The PCR was carried out with 60 Vbeta primers and 13 Jbeta primers. Profiling relied on immunoSEQ multiplex PCR, and the TCRdb table lists in-frame clones only, not all of them. This repertoire includes around 37,000 clones. Sample: PBMCs. Receptors originate from a human donor in good health.

The rearrangement joins TRBV4-1 to TRBJ1-5; possibly TRBD1 for D (6 bases). The V gene lost 0 bases and the J gene lost 6 bases, with 9 bases spanning the gap. Looked up from germline, CDR1 is MGHRA and CDR2 is YSYEKL. The CDR3 is 14 amino acids. The CDR3 DNA follows: TGCGCCAGCAGCCAAGATGAAGGGGGTCAGCCCCAGCATTTT. It yields the protein CASSQDEGGQPQHF.

The chain links TRBV2 to TRBJ1-2; tentative D call: TRBD1 (6 bases). The CDR3 loop spans 13 amino acids. Per germline, CDR1 SNHLY and CDR2 FYNNEI. V was trimmed by 9 bases and J by 4 bases, leaving 15 bases between them. In DNA, the CDR3 is TGTGCCAGTAGTACAGGGTCCCCCTATGGCTACACCTTC. Amino acid sequence: CASSTGSPYGYTF.

V usage is TRBV9 and J usage is TRBJ2-2; 8 nucleotides agree with TRBD1. CDR1 SGDLS and CDR2 YYNGEE come from the germline V gene. J lost 5 bases, V lost 6 bases, and 12 bases had no gene match. The CDR3 has 16 residues. CDR3 region: CASTNPQGALTGELFF. CDR3 nucleotides: TGTGCCAGCACCAACCCTCAGGGGGCTTTAACCGGGGAGCTGTTTTTT.

This chain uses TRBV27 with TRBJ1-2; D uncertain. Between the trimmed V and J ends, which lost 6 bases and 3 bases, there was a span of 20 bases. The CDR3 is made up of 16 amino acids. CDR1 and CDR2 (germline): MNHEY, SMNVEV (reference sequence). The CDR3 coding sequence is TGTGCCAGCAGCCTTAGTTCCTTATCCTCGGACTATGGCTACACCTTC. It encodes CASSLSSLSSDYGYTF.

The chain is built from TRBV5-1 and TRBJ1-2, with no clear D. V was pared by 0 bases and J by 4 bases, with 10 bases between. Looked up from germline, CDR1 is SGHRS and CDR2 is YFSETQ. The CDR3 is 14 residues long. The CDR3 nucleotides read TGCGCCAGCAGCTTGGAGGGAGGGAGCTATGGCTACACCTTC. Translation: CASSLEGGSYGYTF.

The V gene is TRBV6-5, the J gene TRBJ2-5, with TRBD1 matching over 7 bases. The CDR3 consists of 15 residues. Germline loops: CDR1 MNHEY, CDR2 SVGAGI. V lost 0 bases to trimming and J lost 5 bases; unmatched junction nucleotides: 6. The CDR3 loop reads CASSYSAGGYETQYF. In DNA, the CDR3 is TGTGCCAGCAGTTACTCGGCAGGGGGTTACGAGACCCAGTACTTC.

The J gene is TRBJ2-5, the V gene TRBV28, with 11 nucleotides matching TRBD1. V was clipped by 3 bases and J by 4 bases; unmatched bases: 4. The CDR3 is made up of 15 amino acids. CDR1 MDHEN and CDR2 SYDVKM come from the germline V gene. The CDR3 loop is CASSFVGTGGETQYF. In DNA form, the CDR3 reads TGTGCCAGCAGTTTTGTCGGGACAGGGGGAGAGACCCAGTACTTC.

J is TRBJ2-5 and V is TRBV4-1; a weak D match, TRBD1 (5 bases). The CDR3 sequence is 15 residues long. Germline lookup yields CDR1 MGHRA and CDR2 YSYEKL. The V end lost 1 base, the J end lost 5 bases, and 14 bases lay between the germline ends. Here the CDR3 DNA reads TGCGCCAGCAGCCAAGTTAGTCAGGGTGGGGAGACCCAGTACTTC. This sequence encodes CASSQVSQGGETQYF.

The genes are TRBV30 and TRBJ1-2; no firm D call. The germline gives CDR1 GTSNPN, CDR2 SVGIG (reference sequence). V was trimmed by 2 bases and J by 10 bases, leaving 20 bases between them. The CDR3 sequence is 14 residues long. In DNA, the CDR3 is TGTGCCTGGAGTCCCGAAACGGTGGCCCAGGACTACACCTTC. It encodes CAWSPETVAQDYTF.

This chain joins TRBV6-5 and TRBJ2-7; the match to TRBD2 covers 8 bases. The V segment lost 5 bases and the J segment 5 bases; nucleotides outside the gene matches: 8. Germline values: CDR1 MNHEY, CDR2 SVGAGI. This CDR3 comprises 14 residues. The CDR3 region has the DNA TGTGCCAGCAGTCCCCGGGAGGGGGTCCACGAGCAGTACTTC. Amino acids: CASSPREGVHEQYF.

Note on this clone: Other DNA sequences of this sample code for an identical CDR3. This sequence joins TRBV6-6 and TRBJ2-7; no clear D. Germline V gene data show CDR1 as MNHNY and CDR2 as SVGAGI (reference sequence). Between the trimmed V and J ends, which lost 5 bases and 5 bases, there was a span of 16 bases. This CDR3 spans 14 amino acids. The CDR3 DNA follows: TGTGCCAGCAGTAGAGGCATCCCTAAGAACGAGCAGTACTTC. Residues: CASSRGIPKNEQYF.

This chain links TRBV28 with TRBJ1-3; D might be TRBD1 (5 bases). V lost 5 bases and J lost 0, with 11 bases in between. The CDR3 runs to 15 residues. Per germline, CDR1 MDHEN and CDR2 SYDVKM. CDR3 sequence reads: CASSIGTSSGNTIYF. The CDR3 coding sequence is TGTGCCAGCAGTATTGGGACTAGCTCTGGAAACACCATATATTTT.

The chain couples TRBV5-1 to TRBJ2-7; 7 bases align to TRBD2. With V trimmed by 0 bases and J by 2 bases, 2 bases remained unmatched. The CDR3 is 14 amino acids. Per the germline V gene, CDR1 is SGHRS and CDR2 is YFSETQ. The CDR3 nucleotides are TGCGCCAGCAGCTTGGGGGACTACGCCTACGAGCAGTACTTC. Translated, it gives CASSLGDYAYEQYF. Drawing the rest from reference TRBV5-1 and TRBJ2-7, the complete variable domain is KAGVTQTPRYLIKTRGQQVTLSCSPISGHRSVSWYQQTPGQGLQFLFEYFSETQRNKGNFPGRFSGRQFSNSRSEMNVSTLELGDSALYLCASSLGDYAYEQYFGPGTRLTVT.

The V call is TRBV7-9, the J call TRBJ2-5, with 7 bases matching TRBD1. This CDR3 region has 13 residues. Trimming cost V 8 bases and J 2 bases; bases outside gene matches: 5. CDR1 is SEHNR, CDR2 FQNEAQ, per germline (reference sequence). CDR3 bases: TGTGCCAGCGGGACAGCCGCTCAAGAGACCCAGTACTTC. As protein: CASGTAAQETQYF.

The chain links TRBV6-4 to TRBJ2-1, with a tentative D call TRBD2 (5 bases). V lost 3 bases, J lost 7 bases, and 7 bases lay in between. The CDR3 spans 12 residues. From germline, CDR1 is MRHNA and CDR2 SNTAGT. CDR3 loop: CASSERGNEQFF. CDR3 DNA sequence: TGTGCCAGCAGTGAACGGGGTAATGAGCAGTTCTTC.

The chain joins TRBV27 to TRBJ1-2; TRBD1 matches at 7 bases. The germline V gene encodes CDR1 MNHEY and CDR2 SMNVEV (reference sequence). The CDR3 covers 14 residues. The V and J ends lost 2 bases and 2 bases, in that order; junction bases with no gene match: 2. In DNA form, the CDR3 reads TGTGCCAGCAGTTTACAGGGGGGAAACTATGGCTACACCTTC. Protein product: CASSLQGGNYGYTF.

The rearrangement uses TRBV5-6 and TRBJ1-6; 9 bases align to TRBD1. Germline CDR1 and CDR2: SGHDT and YYEEEE. J lost 6 bases, V lost 5 bases, and 6 bases had no gene match. The CDR3 consists of 15 residues. The CDR3 DNA reads TGTGCCAGCAGATCCAGGACAGGGGTTAATTCACCCCTCCACTTT. Translation: CASRSRTGVNSPLHF. Full variable domain (outside the CDR3, taken from reference TRBV5-6 and TRBJ1-6): DAGVTQSPTHLIKTRGQQVTLRCSPKSGHDTVSWYQQALGQGPQFIFQYYEEEERQRGNFPDRFSGHQFPNYSSELNVNALLLGDSALYLCASRSRTGVNSPLHFGNGTRLTVT.